This TCR beta chain was captured in a study of T cell responses to AZD1222 COVID-19 vaccine. Study results and caveats: Distributed over spike, vaccine-associated CD4 TCRs predominated at 160-218 and 743-854.

Using immunoSEQ multiplex PCR, the repertoire was profiled, and TCRdb retains in-frame clones only, with some absent. The sample consists of tens of thousands of clones, approximately 84% of them appearing once. A word on this clone: Antigen: not known.

The germline V and J ends were trimmed by 0 bases and 2 bases, with 12 bases remaining between them. Germline V gives CDR1 SGHDN, CDR2 FVKESK. The CDR3 length is 16 residues. This sequence originates from an adult in good health. This rearrangement joins TRBV14 to TRBJ2-3; tentative D call: TRBD1 (6 bases). The sample here was peripheral blood, taken on day 0 of AZD1222 vaccination. The CDR3: CASSQDPGVLTDTQYF. The CDR3 nucleotides read TGTGCCAGCAGCCAAGATCCAGGGGTCCTCACAGATACGCAGTATTTT.